Below, 14 T cell receptor beta chains from the same sample are listed, as sequenced in a study of blood T cell repertoires in COVID-19. Profiling relied on immunoSEQ multiplex PCR, and the TCRdb table lists in-frame clones only, not all of them. The sample has 250,000 to 300,000 clones, around 80% seen once. Sample: peripheral blood. All receptors derive from a man older than 75 with acute or convalescent COVID-19.

This chain connects TRBV4-1 to TRBJ2-1; TRBD1 matches 8 bases. The CDR3 totals 15 residues. After removal of 4 bases from V and 7 bases from J, the junction contained 9 bases not matched to a gene. Germline CDR1 and CDR2: MGHRA and YSYEKL. CDR3 sequence: CASSPGGRGLNEQFF. The CDR3 region has the DNA TGCGCCAGCAGCCCCGGGGGCAGGGGGCTAAATGAGCAGTTCTTC.

The V call is TRBV19, the J call TRBJ2-2; possible D gene TRBD2, 5 bases. The CDR3 length is 14 residues. Germline V gene data show CDR1 as LNHDA and CDR2 as SQIVND (reference sequence). V was trimmed by 5 bases and J by 13 bases, leaving 20 bases between them. DNA of the CDR3: TGTGCCAGTAGTCCCACTAGTTTGGGCCCAGGGCTGTTTTTT. Its translation is CASSPTSLGPGLFF. The whole variable domain, remainder taken from reference TRBV19 and TRBJ2-2, is DGGITQSPKYLFRKEGQNVTLSCEQNLNHDAMYWYRQDPGQGLRLIYYSQIVNDFQKGDIAEGYSVSREKKESFPLTVTSAQKNPTAFYLCASSPTSLGPGLFFGEGSRLTVL.

The rearrangement uses TRBV3-1 (or the pseudogene TRBV3-2) and TRBJ1-4, with D possibly matching TRBD1 (5 bases). The CDR3 loop spans 14 amino acids. CDR1 and CDR2 (germline): LGHDT, YNNKEL (reference sequence). V lost 1 base and J 8 bases, leaving 11 bases between the germline ends. The CDR3 loop reads CASSQVPTAEKLFF. CDR3 coding DNA: TGTGCCAGCAGCCAAGTCCCGACAGCCGAAAAACTGTTTTTT.

The rearrangement links TRBV28 to TRBJ1-5, with a possible D match to TRBD1 (5 bases). Germline assignment: CDR1 MDHEN and CDR2 SYDVKM. Trimming took 8 bases from V and 0 from J, leaving 11 bases between them. This CDR3 spans 14 amino acids. CDR3 DNA sequence: TGTGCCAGCGGACAAGGGGATAGCAATCAGCCCCAGCATTTT. It codes for CASGQGDSNQPQHF.

V and J are TRBV14 and TRBJ1-1; TRBD1 matches 7 bases. V lost 0 bases to trimming and J lost 1 base; unmatched junction nucleotides: 5. CDR1 and CDR2 from the germline V gene are SGHDN and FVKESK. The CDR3 consists of 16 residues. This CDR3 is CASSQDKGQKNTEAFF. The CDR3 DNA reads TGTGCCAGCAGCCAAGATAAGGGACAGAAGAACACTGAAGCTTTCTTT.

The chain carries TRBV14 and TRBJ2-7; TRBD2 matches 11 bases. In germline, CDR1 is SGHDN, CDR2 FVKESK. V lost 4 bases to trimming and J lost 5 bases; unmatched junction nucleotides: 7. The CDR3 has 15 amino acids. The CDR3 sequence: CASSPLLAGANEQYF. For the CDR3, the DNA is TGTGCCAGCAGCCCATTACTAGCGGGAGCTAACGAGCAGTACTTC. The full variable domain, with the rest looked up from reference TRBV14 and TRBJ2-7, is EAGVTQFPSHSVIEKGQTVTLRCDPISGHDNLYWYRRVMGKEIKFLLHFVKESKQDESGMPNNRFLAERTGGTYSTLKVQPAELEDSGVYFCASSPLLAGANEQYFGPGTRLTVT.

The V and J genes are TRBV5-1 and TRBJ2-5; 9 bases agree with TRBD2. Germline CDR1 SGHRS, CDR2 YFSETQ. V lost 4 bases and J lost 3; bases outside the gene matches: 4. The CDR3 runs 14 residues. The CDR3 reads CASSLTSGKETQYF. The CDR3 coding sequence is TGCGCCAGCAGCCTGACTAGCGGCAAAGAGACCCAGTACTTC.

The chain joins TRBV7-2 to TRBJ2-5; a weak D match, TRBD2 (6 bases). The CDR3 runs 14 residues. Per the germline V gene, CDR1 is SGHTA and CDR2 is FQGNSA. Trimming removed 5 bases at V and 4 bases at J, with 14 bases between. The CDR3 DNA follows: TGTGCCAGCAGCGCGATGGGGGGTGTAGAGACCCAGTACTTC. This encodes CASSAMGGVETQYF.

The chain links TRBV5-6 to TRBJ2-2; 9 bases are shared with TRBD2. V lost 0 bases to trimming and J lost 3 bases; unmatched junction nucleotides: 3. Germline CDR1 reads SGHDT; CDR2 reads YYEEEE. This CDR3 region has 16 residues. Written as DNA, the CDR3 is TGTGCCAGCAGCTTGGGAGCGGGGGGTTACACCGGGGAGCTGTTTTTT. Translating gives CASSLGAGGYTGELFF. Complete variable domain (other parts from reference TRBV5-6 and TRBJ2-2): DAGVTQSPTHLIKTRGQQVTLRCSPKSGHDTVSWYQQALGQGPQFIFQYYEEEERQRGNFPDRFSGHQFPNYSSELNVNALLLGDSALYLCASSLGAGGYTGELFFGEGSRLTVL.

The V and J genes are TRBV6-4 and TRBJ1-6, with a tentative D call TRBD1 (5 bases). The CDR3 consists of 17 residues. In germline, CDR1 is MRHNA, CDR2 SNTAGT. Between the trimmed V and J ends, which lost 7 bases and 0 bases, there was a span of 16 bases. Written as DNA, the CDR3 is TGTGCCAGCAAATTTCCGAGGACAAGCTCCTATAATTCACCCCTCCACTTT. As protein: CASKFPRTSSYNSPLHF.

This clone has just one count. The chain employs TRBV9 and TRBJ1-4; 8 bases map to TRBD1. With 0 bases clipped from V and 8 bases from J, the junction kept 0 bases outside the gene matches. There are 13 residues in the CDR3. Germline V gene lookup returns CDR1 SGDLS and CDR2 YYNGEE. The CDR3 here is CASSVGDREKLFF. The CDR3 region has the DNA TGTGCCAGCAGCGTAGGGGACAGGGAAAAACTGTTTTTT.

The chain joins TRBV2 to TRBJ1-4, with TRBD1 matching over 8 bases. The CDR3 sequence is 15 residues long. The V gene end was trimmed by 6 bases and the J gene end by 4 bases; junction bases not matched to a gene: 7. Germline loops: CDR1 SNHLY, CDR2 FYNNEI. The DNA of the CDR3 is TGTGCCAGCAGCGGAGGACAGGGTGGTAATGAAAAACTGTTTTTT. This sequence encodes CASSGGQGGNEKLFF.

The V call is TRBV7-2, the J call TRBJ2-3; 11 positions agree with TRBD2. J gave up 5 bases and V 5 bases, and 15 bases lay outside the gene matches. The germline V gene encodes CDR1 SGHTA and CDR2 FQGNSA. This CDR3 region has 18 residues. The CDR3, as DNA: TGTGCCAGCAGCCCCCTGGGGCTAGCGGGGGGAGGAGGAGATACGCAGTATTTT. Its translation: CASSPLGLAGGGGDTQYF. Full variable domain (rest looked up from reference TRBV7-2 and TRBJ2-3): GAGVSQSPSNKVTEKGKDVELRCDPISGHTALYWYRQSLGQGLEFLIYFQGNSAPDKSGLPSDRFSAERTGGSVSTLTIQRTQQEDSAVYLCASSPLGLAGGGGDTQYFGPGTRLTVL.

The chain carries TRBV6-5 and TRBJ2-2, with unresolved D. Trimming removed 6 bases at V and 5 bases at J, with 10 bases between. The germline gives CDR1 MNHEY, CDR2 SVGAGI. The CDR3 extends over 13 amino acids. CDR3 DNA: TGTGCCAGCAGCGGGTTATTTACCGGGGAGCTGTTTTTT. Translated, it gives CASSGLFTGELFF.